This TCR beta chain was captured in a study of T cell repertoires in cytomegalovirus infection. This clonotype was observed a few times. TCRdb reprocessed the reads via MiXCR and lists one record per CDR3 protein. The sample records about 230,000 distinct CDR3 sequences, approximately 22% being singletons. Germline lookup yields CDR1 MNHEY and CDR2 SMNVEV (reference sequence). This CDR3 has 13 amino acids. V lost 5 bases and J 5 bases, leaving 10 bases between the germline ends. The sequencing sample was made of CD8+ T cells from PBMCs. This TCR was sampled from a human donor in good health (CMV status not recorded). Some clones in this sample may be carry-over from other donors' samples. This sequence joins TRBV27 and TRBJ2-1; D unclear. In DNA, the CDR3 is TGTGCCAGCAGTGGTCAGGCCGACAATGAGCAGTTCTTC. It is translated as CASSGQADNEQFF.